This T cell receptor beta chain was identified during a study of shared clonotypes between healthy human individuals. Study-level results: Naive subsets generally had larger estimated richness than memory subsets.

Concerning this clone: Its antigen remains unidentified.

The CDR3 is 15 residues long. Germline V gene data show CDR1 as SEHNR and CDR2 as FQNEAQ (reference sequence). J gave up 8 bases and V 3 bases, and 9 bases lay outside the gene matches. Every immunoSEQ plate was one replicate of a subset's evenly spread DNA. In the authors' workflow: For the immunoSEQ data, sequences were junction-only without quality scores, so filtering differed. Assay used: immunoSEQ multiplex PCR; TCRdb lists only in-frame clones, some missing. That table furnishes V, J and clone size, whereas the DNA furnished D and trimming. The sample consists of 2 million to 2.5 million clones, approximately 95% of them appearing once. Naive CD8 cells were CD45RO-negative, positively selected for CCR7, excluding terminally differentiated effector memory CD45RA+ cells. Healthy and HIV-negative, the adult donors had no recent acute infections or vaccinations.

Material for sequencing was naive CD8+ T cells sorted from blood. V gene TRBV7-9 combines with J gene TRBJ1-4; 7 nucleotides match TRBD1. The TCR originated in a young man in good health. This chain's CDR3 is CASSFPDRVEEKLFF. CDR3 nucleotide sequence: TGTGCCAGCAGCTTCCCCGACAGGGTTGAGGAAAAACTGTTTTTT.